The 27 T cell receptor beta chains below come from one sample, sequenced in a study of graft-versus-host responses after intestinal transplantation. The protocol was immunoSEQ multiplex PCR, while the TCRdb copy is restricted to in-frame clones and leaves out a portion. Of thousands of clones listed, 85% to 95% are singletons. Sequencing used PBMCs, obtained around 31 days after intestinal transplant. These receptors were obtained from a human patient who received an intestinal transplant, so some T cells may come from the graft donor.

The chain couples TRBV10-3 to TRBJ2-3, with D possibly TRBD1 on 6 matching bases. The germline V and J ends were trimmed by 11 bases and 0 bases, with 27 bases remaining between them. The CDR3 extends over 18 amino acids. CDR1 and CDR2 (germline): ENHRY, SYGVKD. The CDR3 region has the DNA TGTGCCCCCAGGGGTATGGCAGGAGCTACACCTAGCACAGATACGCAGTATTTT. Protein product: CAPRGMAGATPSTDTQYF.

This sequence joins TRBV5-8 and TRBJ2-7; D is unclear. The germline V gene encodes CDR1 SGHTS and CDR2 YDEGEE. This CDR3 comprises 12 residues. With 3 bases removed from V and 7 bases from J, the gap between germline ends came to 11 bases. For the CDR3, the DNA is TGTGCCAGCAGCTGGGATGAAGGAGAGCAGTACTTC. It is translated as CASSWDEGEQYF.

This chain joins TRBV6-6 and TRBJ1-2; 8 bases map to TRBD1. The trim removed 6 bases at V and 8 bases at J, leaving 8 bases unmatched. The CDR3 is made up of 13 amino acids. From germline, CDR1 is MNHNY and CDR2 SVGAGI (reference sequence). CDR3 sequence: CASSRRTGQGYTF. The CDR3 DNA sequence: TGTGCCAGCAGCCGAAGGACAGGGCAGGGCTACACCTTC.

The rearrangement uses TRBV6-6 and TRBJ1-1; D possibly corresponds to TRBD1 (5 bases). There are 12 residues in the CDR3. V dropped 8 bases and J dropped 3 bases, with 10 bases sitting between them. Germline V gene data show CDR1 as MNHNY and CDR2 as SVGAGI (reference sequence). In DNA form, the CDR3 reads TGTGCCAGCCCGGGACCGCACACTGAAGCTTTCTTT. It translates to CASPGPHTEAFF.

The V gene is TRBV5-1, the J gene TRBJ2-7, with 9 nucleotides matching TRBD1. The V and J ends lost 6 bases and 3 bases, in that order; junction bases with no gene match: 4. This CDR3 comprises 13 residues. Germline CDR1 and CDR2: SGHRS and YFSETQ. The CDR3 sequence is CASNLGQGYEQYF. The CDR3 DNA reads as TGCGCCAGCAACCTGGGACAGGGCTACGAGCAGTACTTC.

The V call is TRBV10-1, the J call TRBJ1-1; D may be TRBD1 (5 bases). Germline V gives CDR1 WNHNN, CDR2 SYGVQD (reference sequence). The CDR3 runs to 13 residues. Trimming pared 3 bases from V and 1 base from J, leaving 6 bases between. CDR3 coding DNA: TGCGCCAGCAGTGAAAGGGGGAACACTGAAGCTTTCTTT. Amino acid sequence: CASSERGNTEAFF.

This clone was recorded once. This rearrangement joins TRBV4-1 to TRBJ1-4, with 7 bases identical to TRBD1. The J segment lost 5 bases and the V segment lost 7 bases, leaving 13 bases of the junction unmatched. Germline V CDR1 and CDR2: MGHRA, YSYEKL. The CDR3 sequence is 16 residues long. The CDR3 protein is CASTSGPGTVNEKLFF. DNA of the CDR3: TGCGCCAGCACCTCAGGTCCCGGGACAGTGAATGAAAAACTGTTTTTT.

This clone appeared a single time. J is TRBJ2-3 and V is TRBV5-1, with D uncertain. Germline loops: CDR1 SGHRS, CDR2 YFSETQ. V was trimmed by 3 bases and J by 3 bases, leaving 11 bases between them. This CDR3 contains 14 residues. The CDR3 bases are TGCGCCAGCAGCTGGTGGACCCAAACAGATACGCAGTATTTT. This encodes CASSWWTQTDTQYF.

This clone was detected once. This chain uses TRBV27 with TRBJ1-1; 10 bases are shared with TRBD1. The germline V gene encodes CDR1 MNHEY and CDR2 SMNVEV (reference sequence). The CDR3 consists of 17 residues. The V gene end was trimmed by 7 bases and the J gene end by 4 bases; junction bases not matched to a gene: 15. CDR3 in DNA: TGTGCCAGCACTCCCCCCGGGGGGACAGGGGTTATCACTGAAGCTTTCTTT. Translation gives CASTPPGGTGVITEAFF.

The genes are TRBV14 and TRBJ2-7; TRBD1 matches 7 bases. Per germline, CDR1 SGHDN and CDR2 FVKESK. This CDR3 has 15 amino acids. The trim removed 4 bases at V and 6 bases at J, leaving 12 bases unmatched. The CDR3 coding sequence is TGTGCCAGCAGCCCTACGGACAGGCCCCAGGGCGAGCAGTACTTC. Translation gives CASSPTDRPQGEQYF.

The chain couples TRBV5-1 to TRBJ2-2; no clear D. CDR1 and CDR2 from the germline V gene are SGHRS and YFSETQ. Trimming took off 5 bases at V and 7 bases at J, with 18 bases between the two ends. The CDR3 totals 15 residues. The CDR3 loop reads CASRSTQSWDGELFF. As DNA, the CDR3 is TGCGCCAGCAGATCGACCCAATCTTGGGACGGGGAGCTGTTTTTT.

J is TRBJ1-2 and V is TRBV9; no clear D gene. Trimming left V 0 bases short and J 3 bases short, with 9 bases between. Germline values: CDR1 SGDLS, CDR2 YYNGEE. CDR3 length: 14 amino acids. CDR3 sequence reads: CASSVDEFYYGYTF. CDR3 nucleotide sequence: TGTGCCAGCAGCGTAGATGAGTTTTACTATGGCTACACCTTC.

The V and J genes are TRBV4-1 and TRBJ1-1; D not certain. V shed 0 bases and J shed 8 bases, with 7 bases lying between them. CDR1 is MGHRA and CDR2 is YSYEKL in the germline V gene. This CDR3 has 12 residues. CDR3 region: CASSQDGAEAFF. Here the CDR3 DNA reads TGCGCCAGCAGCCAAGATGGCGCAGAAGCTTTCTTT.

The chain uses TRBV6-5 and TRBJ2-1; D gene uncertain. Trimming left V 4 bases short and J 1 base short, with 8 bases between. CDR3 size: 14 residues. Germline CDR1 and CDR2: MNHEY and SVGAGI. CDR3 protein: CASSSLISYNEQFF. For the CDR3, the DNA is TGTGCCAGCAGTTCGCTCATTTCCTACAATGAGCAGTTCTTC.

The chain combines TRBV5-5 with TRBJ2-7, with 9 nucleotides matching TRBD2. Germline lookup yields CDR1 SGHKS and CDR2 YYEKEE (reference sequence). Trimming removed 6 bases from V and 5 bases from J; junction bases left unmatched: 15. The CDR3 loop spans 16 amino acids. CDR3 residues: CASTGDYAGGLHEQYF. The CDR3 DNA reads TGTGCCAGCACTGGAGACTACGCGGGGGGGCTCCACGAGCAGTACTTC.

The V and J genes are TRBV5-1 and TRBJ2-1, with TRBD2 matching over 15 bases. J lost 5 bases, V lost 4 bases, and 7 bases had no gene match. The CDR3 is made up of 17 amino acids. Germline V CDR1 and CDR2: SGHRS, YFSETQ. CDR3 residues: CASSHWTSGGANNEQFF. CDR3 bases: TGCGCCAGCAGCCACTGGACTAGCGGGGGGGCTAACAATGAGCAGTTCTTC.

The genes are TRBV30 and TRBJ2-1; a weak D match, TRBD2 (6 bases). The germline CDR1 and CDR2 sequences are GTSNPN and SVGIG (reference sequence). The CDR3 loop spans 15 amino acids. V was cut by 4 bases and J by 2 bases, with 15 bases left in between. The CDR3, as DNA: TGTGCCTGGAACAACTACGGGGGAACCTACAATGAGCAGTTCTTC. Amino acids: CAWNNYGGTYNEQFF.

This chain connects TRBV10-2 to TRBJ1-5, with 7 bases that match TRBD1. V dropped 5 bases and J dropped 0; count of bases not matched to a gene: 7. This CDR3 comprises 16 residues. CDR1 is WSHSY and CDR2 is SAAADI in the germline V gene. Here the CDR3 DNA reads TGCGCCAGCAGTCCGAGGACAGGCGGTAGCAATCAGCCCCAGCATTTT. This gives the protein CASSPRTGGSNQPQHF.

The chain carries TRBV6-5 and TRBJ2-2, with a weak D call TRBD2 (6 bases). Germline-derived CDR1 and CDR2 are MNHEY and SVGAGI. The CDR3 sequence is 16 residues long. Trimming shortened V by 2 bases and J by 6 bases, and 16 bases separated the two germline ends. CDR3 sequence (DNA): TGTGCCAGCAGTTACCCGAAATCCGGAGGGGCCGGGGAGCTGTTTTTT. This gives the protein CASSYPKSGGAGELFF.

The V and J genes are TRBV6-1 and TRBJ2-1; D remains unclear. Per germline, CDR1 MNHNS and CDR2 SASEGT. CDR3 size: 11 residues. The germline V and J ends were trimmed by 10 bases and 3 bases, with 7 bases remaining between them. CDR3 nucleotides: TGTGCCACCATCTACTACAATGAGCAGTTCTTC. Translating gives CATIYYNEQFF.

This clone was recorded only once. The chain recombines TRBV27 with TRBJ1-2, with unresolved D. Per germline, CDR1 MNHEY and CDR2 SMNVEV (reference sequence). V dropped 4 bases and J dropped 7 bases, with 13 bases sitting between them. The CDR3 has 13 residues. CDR3 protein: CASSYSGSGGYTF. CDR3 in DNA: TGTGCCAGCAGTTATTCGGGTTCGGGTGGCTACACCTTC.

J is TRBJ2-7 and V is TRBV7-9; 9 positions match TRBD1. Germline V gene sequence: CDR1 SEHNR, CDR2 FQNEAQ (reference sequence). This CDR3 is built from 15 residues. J was trimmed by 6 bases and V by 6 bases; bases with no gene match: 12. CDR3: CASSIGGQGGGEQYF. In DNA form, the CDR3 reads TGTGCCAGCAGTATAGGGGGACAGGGTGGTGGCGAGCAGTACTTC.

The chain uses TRBV11-1 and TRBJ2-7, with D maybe TRBD2 (5 bases). V lost 4 bases and J 7 bases, leaving 11 bases between the germline ends. This CDR3 has 12 residues. Germline loops: CDR1 SGHAT, CDR2 FQDESV (reference sequence). In DNA, the CDR3 is TGTGCCAGCAGCTCGGGTACGGGGGAGCAGTACTTC. Its translation: CASSSGTGEQYF.

The V gene is TRBV13, the J gene TRBJ2-2; D is unclear. V lost 3 bases and J 0 bases, leaving 8 bases between the germline ends. CDR1 is PRHDT and CDR2 is FYEKMQ in the germline V gene (reference sequence). The CDR3 is 15 residues long. The CDR3 DNA sequence: TGTGCCAGCAGCTTCTGGTCGTCGAACACCGGGGAGCTGTTTTTT. Its translation: CASSFWSSNTGELFF. The full variable domain, rest sourced from reference TRBV13 and TRBJ2-2, is AAGVIQSPRHLIKEKRETATLKCYPIPRHDTVYWYQQGPGQDPQFLISFYEKMQSDKGSIPDRFSAQQFSDYHSELNMSSLELGDSALYFCASSFWSSNTGELFFGEGSRLTVL.

CDR3 amino acids: CASSDSLPYEQYF. The CDR3 DNA reads TGTGCCAGCAGTGATAGCTTGCCCTACGAGCAGTACTTC. This chain links TRBV6-5 with TRBJ2-7; D remains ambiguous. The CDR3 is made up of 13 amino acids. V shed 5 bases and J shed 2 bases, with 10 bases lying between them. Germline CDR1 MNHEY, CDR2 SVGAGI.

This sequence joins TRBV7-3 and TRBJ2-2; unclear D gene. Germline-derived CDR1 and CDR2 are SGHTA and FQGTGA. Between the trimmed V and J ends, which lost 3 bases and 7 bases, there was a span of 3 bases. This CDR3 is 11 amino acids long. CDR3 DNA sequence: TGTGCCAGCAGCTTTGGCGGGGAGCTGTTTTTT. It is translated as CASSFGGELFF.

The CDR3 DNA sequence: TGTGCCAGCAGCTTAGCAGCCTACGAGCAGTACTTC. Protein sequence: CASSLAAYEQYF. The chain joins TRBV7-4 to TRBJ2-7; D unclear. Germline CDR1 SGHVT, CDR2 SQSDAQ. V was pared by 0 bases and J by 2 bases, with 2 bases between. CDR3 length equals 12 residues.